These T cell receptor beta chains were read from a single sample in a study of OX40 agonist ivuxolimab in advanced cancers. Libraries were prepared by immunoSEQ multiplex PCR; TCRdb keeps only in-frame clonotypes and omits some of them. This table holds about 80,000 clones, around nine tenths found once. Sequenced here: CD4+ or CD8+ T cells sorted from blood, sampled in a trial of the OX40 agonist ivuxolimab. The receptors were sampled from an adult with an advanced solid tumor such as melanoma, head and neck, liver or kidney cancer. Each CDR3 is given with its conserved first and last residue. Each record gives: CDR3 length, clone size, V gene, CDR3 protein. The size entry is marked missing in some rows and otherwise reads once, few, many or a size class.

>13|once|TRBV15
CATSAGASYEQYF
>17|-|TRBV28
CASSLLIDERETNEQFF
>14|-|TRBV28
CASSGGTPHQPQHF
>15|-|TRBV9
CASSVGDRVQETQYF
>13|few|TRBV5-6
CASSLVRVYEQYF
>13|-|TRBV14
CASSQVRYTEAFF
>13|-|TRBV18
CASSPVGYNEQFF
>14|-|TRBV27
CASNRRLAGDEQFF
>15|-|TRBV7-9
CASSVGTSVWGEQYF
>15|-|TRBV19
CASSAPGTGTYEQYF
>15|-|TRBV18
CASSPEAGGNYEQYF
>16|-|TRBV11-3
CASSLGGMGTNEKLFF
>14|once|TRBV25-1
CASSVTGVNQPQHF
>15|-|TRBV27
CASSLLLAGAYEQYF
>14|-|TRBV28
CASSLGGTKNIQYF
>12|few|TRBV18
CASSLSPYEQYF
>14|-|TRBV7-2
CASSLDVGTDTQYF
>13|-|TRBV28
CASTPTLGSPLHF
>10|-|TRBV4-3
CASSPFIQHF
>15|-|TRBV6-1
CASSLNRDVNEKLFF
>12|once|TRBV18
CAGAGEDNEQFF
>12|-|TRBV27
CASSLSGETQYF
>11|-|TRBV5-1
CASLSYNEQFF
>17|-|TRBV30
CAWSVRWGQSVGETQYF
>16|-|TRBV2
CASSLTTGLAGDEQFF
>16|-|TRBV5-1
CASSPPVTGGANVLTF
>16|-|TRBV7-6
CASSLFATTSTDTQYF
>15|few|TRBV28
CASTQSLKGNQPQHF
>14|-|TRBV9
CASSVSGTSDEQFF
>13|-|TRBV23-1
CASSQWDTGELFF
>13|-|TRBV7-8
CASSLAEGGGYTF
>12|-|TRBV28
CASSLLTTEAFF
>12|-|TRBV7-9
CASSFSTDTQYF
>13|-|TRBV10-3
CATHRDLTDTQYF
>16|once|TRBV5-4
CASSPVAGGGADTQYF
>13|-|TRBV10-3
CAISPVGGTEAFF
>15|-|TRBV19
CASADRGYDTGELFF
>14|-|TRBV6-5
CASSSPGGTGEQYF
>14|-|TRBV18
CASSPQGGANVLTF
>13|-|TRBV29-1
CSVEVGLAEPQYF
>14|-|TRBV28
CASRPSGGRETQYF
>16|-|TRBV19
CASSILLTTLTDTQYF
>17|-|TRBV4-1
CASSPRTSGRLAYEQYF
>13|-|TRBV27
CASSFRGVETQYF
>14|-|TRBV11-2
CASSFLAGAYEQYF
>16|-|TRBV18
CASSPQPGLDYNEQFF